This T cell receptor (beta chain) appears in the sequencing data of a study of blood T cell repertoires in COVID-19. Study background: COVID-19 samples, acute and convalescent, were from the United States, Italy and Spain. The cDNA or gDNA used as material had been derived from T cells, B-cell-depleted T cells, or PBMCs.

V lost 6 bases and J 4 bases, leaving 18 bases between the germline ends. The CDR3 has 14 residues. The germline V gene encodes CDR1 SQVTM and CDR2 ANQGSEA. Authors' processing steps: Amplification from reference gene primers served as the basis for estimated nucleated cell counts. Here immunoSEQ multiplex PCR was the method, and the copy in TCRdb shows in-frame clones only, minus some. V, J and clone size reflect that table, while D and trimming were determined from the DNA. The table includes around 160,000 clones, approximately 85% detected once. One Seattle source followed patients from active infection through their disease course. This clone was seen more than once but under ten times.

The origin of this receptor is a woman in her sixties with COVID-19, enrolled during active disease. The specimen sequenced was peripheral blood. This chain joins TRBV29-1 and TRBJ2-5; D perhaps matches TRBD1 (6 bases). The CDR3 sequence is CSVKIGTIGETQYF. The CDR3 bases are TGCAGCGTGAAAATCGGGACAATTGGAGAGACCCAGTACTTC.